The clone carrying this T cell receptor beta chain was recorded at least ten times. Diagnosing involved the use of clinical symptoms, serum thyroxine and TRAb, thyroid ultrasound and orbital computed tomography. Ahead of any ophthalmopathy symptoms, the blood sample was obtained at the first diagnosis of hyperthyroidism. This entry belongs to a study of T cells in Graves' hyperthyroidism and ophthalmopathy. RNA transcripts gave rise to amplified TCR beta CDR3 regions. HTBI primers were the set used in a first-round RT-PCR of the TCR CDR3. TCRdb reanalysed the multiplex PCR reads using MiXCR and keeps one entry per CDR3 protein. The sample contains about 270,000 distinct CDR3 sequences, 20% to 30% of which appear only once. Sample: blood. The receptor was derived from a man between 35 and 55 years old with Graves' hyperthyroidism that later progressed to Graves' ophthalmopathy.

CDR3 region: CAWSVREGRGPHEQYF. The CDR3 region has the DNA TGTGCCTGGAGTGTACGGGAGGGCAGGGGACCCCACGAGCAGTACTTC. The chain joins TRBV30 to TRBJ2-7; TRBD2 aligns across 8 bases. CDR3 length: 16 amino acids. Germline CDR1 GTSNPN, CDR2 SVGIG (reference sequence). Trimming cost V 0 bases and J 5 bases; bases outside gene matches: 12.